The 27 T cell receptor beta chains in this list originate from one sample, sequenced in a study of cytotoxic CD8 clonotypes in ibrutinib-treated CLL. The method was immunoSEQ multiplex PCR; TCRdb's version includes in-frame clones alone and lacks a portion of them. The table records hundreds of thousands of clones, about 77% of them present only once. The sample consisted of PBMCs, taken before ibrutinib treatment. The receptors come from a human donor with chronic lymphocytic leukemia.

The J gene is TRBJ2-2, the V gene TRBV5-1, with D tentatively TRBD2 (6 bases). Germline CDR1 is SGHRS and CDR2 is YFSETQ. V lost 0 bases and J 5 bases, leaving 17 bases between the germline ends. There are 17 residues in the CDR3. The CDR3 DNA reads as TGCGCCAGCAGCTTGGCCCGGGACTCCCGTTGGACCGGGGAGCTGTTTTTT. Residues: CASSLARDSRWTGELFF. The full variable domain, its missing parts supplied by reference TRBV5-1 and TRBJ2-2, is KAGVTQTPRYLIKTRGQQVTLSCSPISGHRSVSWYQQTPGQGLQFLFEYFSETQRNKGNFPGRFSGRQFSNSRSEMNVSTLELGDSALYLCASSLARDSRWTGELFFGEGSRLTVL.

The chain is built from TRBV27 and TRBJ2-3, with D possibly matching TRBD1 (6 bases). Deletions cut 10 bases from V and 6 bases from J, with 17 bases between. The CDR3 sequence is 13 residues long. Germline values: CDR1 MNHEY, CDR2 SMNVEV (reference sequence). For the CDR3, the DNA is TGTGCCATCAGAAGAAGAACAGGGGATACGCAGTATTTT. Protein: CAIRRRTGDTQYF.

V usage is TRBV7-9 and J usage is TRBJ2-1; 9 bases match TRBD2. Looked up from germline, CDR1 is SEHNR and CDR2 is FQNEAQ (reference sequence). The CDR3 has 16 residues. J lost 4 bases, V lost 4 bases, and 8 bases had no gene match. The CDR3 coding sequence is TGTGCCAGCAGCTCTTTAGCGGGAGAGAGTTACAATGAGCAGTTCTTC. Translating gives CASSSLAGESYNEQFF.

V is TRBV19 and J is TRBJ1-6; TRBD1 agrees at 7 bases. Germline loops: CDR1 LNHDA, CDR2 SQIVND (reference sequence). CDR3 size: 16 residues. Trimming removed 2 bases from V and 5 bases from J; junction bases left unmatched: 6. CDR3: CASSIRAGTDNSPLHF. For the CDR3, the DNA is TGTGCCAGTAGTATAAGGGCCGGGACAGATAATTCACCCCTCCACTTT.

This chain joins TRBV5-5 and TRBJ1-3; D gene unclear. V was trimmed by 4 bases and J by 2 bases, leaving 19 bases between them. This CDR3 spans 17 amino acids. Germline assignment: CDR1 SGHKS and CDR2 YYEKEE (reference sequence). In nucleotides, the CDR3 is TGTGCCAGCAGCCAAAGACCGACATCCCGCACTGGAAACACCATATATTTT. It yields the protein CASSQRPTSRTGNTIYF.

This clone was recorded once. This chain uses TRBV19 with TRBJ2-7; 8 nucleotides agree with TRBD1. The V segment lost 9 bases and the J segment 4 bases; nucleotides outside the gene matches: 11. Germline V gene lookup returns CDR1 LNHDA and CDR2 SQIVND (reference sequence). The CDR3 contains 14 residues. The CDR3 reads CASPWDRMEYEQYF. The CDR3 DNA is TGTGCCAGCCCCTGGGACAGGATGGAGTACGAGCAGTACTTC.

This sequence joins TRBV2 and TRBJ2-7; D not resolved. Germline values: CDR1 SNHLY, CDR2 FYNNEI. This CDR3 has 12 amino acids. V gave up 4 bases and J gave up 2 bases, with 6 bases separating them. The CDR3 is CASSGSPYEQYF. The CDR3 DNA is TGTGCCAGCAGTGGCAGTCCCTACGAGCAGTACTTC.

This chain connects TRBV25-1 to TRBJ2-5, with TRBD2 matching over 8 bases. The CDR3 is 13 residues long. V was clipped by 7 bases and J by 4 bases; unmatched bases: 5. The V gene's germline CDR1 is MGHDK and CDR2 SYGVNS. The CDR3 coding sequence is TGTGCCAGCATTAACGGGGGGGGAGAGACCCAGTACTTC. Protein: CASINGGGETQYF.

The V call is TRBV2, the J call TRBJ2-7; 8 bases fit TRBD2. The germline CDR1 and CDR2 sequences are SNHLY and FYNNEI. After removal of 6 bases from V and 0 bases from J, the junction contained 7 bases not matched to a gene. The CDR3 contains 15 residues. CDR3 in DNA: TGTGCCAGCAGAGGACTAGCAGATAGCTCCTACGAGCAGTACTTC. Translated: CASRGLADSSYEQYF.

The genes are TRBV6-5 and TRBJ1-4; TRBD1 is a possible D gene (5 bases). Between the trimmed V and J ends, which lost 2 bases and 0 bases, there was a span of 10 bases. CDR3 length: 16 residues. From germline, CDR1 is MNHEY and CDR2 SVGAGI. As DNA, the CDR3 is TGTGCCAGCAGTTACGGGGCGGTTGCAACTAATGAAAAACTGTTTTTT. Translating gives CASSYGAVATNEKLFF.

The V gene is TRBV11-2, the J gene TRBJ2-1; 7 bases are shared with TRBD2. With V trimmed by 2 bases and J by 7 bases, 11 bases remained unmatched. Germline V gene data show CDR1 as SGHAT and CDR2 as FQNNGV. The CDR3 is 16 amino acids. CDR3 in amino acids: CASSLIGIAGGNEQFF. The CDR3 DNA follows: TGTGCCAGCAGCTTAATCGGGATAGCGGGTGGGAATGAGCAGTTCTTC.

This chain connects TRBV13 to TRBJ2-3; 12 nucleotides match TRBD2. The junction had 5 bases not matched to a gene; V was cut back by 5 bases and J by 5 bases. This CDR3 contains 15 residues. The V gene's germline CDR1 is PRHDT and CDR2 FYEKMQ (reference sequence). The CDR3: CASSIRTSGIDTQYF. The CDR3 DNA is TGTGCCAGCAGCATAAGGACTAGCGGGATAGATACGCAGTATTTT. Based on the CDR3 plus reference TRBV13 and TRBJ2-3, the full variable domain is AAGVIQSPRHLIKEKRETATLKCYPIPRHDTVYWYQQGPGQDPQFLISFYEKMQSDKGSIPDRFSAQQFSDYHSELNMSSLELGDSALYFCASSIRTSGIDTQYFGPGTRLTVL.

The rearrangement links TRBV29-1 to TRBJ2-3, with D possibly TRBD2 on 5 matching bases. Germline CDR1 SQVTM, CDR2 ANQGSEA. CDR3 size: 13 residues. The V end lost 4 bases, the J end lost 6 bases, and 14 bases lay between the germline ends. This CDR3 reads CSVARGSADTQYF. The CDR3 bases are TGCAGCGTTGCCCGGGGTAGCGCCGATACGCAGTATTTT.

The chain links TRBV15 to TRBJ2-7, with 8 bases matching TRBD1. CDR1 LNHNV and CDR2 YYDKDF come from the germline V gene (reference sequence). V gave up 0 bases and J gave up 2 bases; unmatched junction bases: 3. The CDR3 is 15 amino acids. The CDR3 is CATSRDSDRAYEQYF. The CDR3 bases are TGTGCCACCAGCAGAGACTCGGACAGGGCCTACGAGCAGTACTTC.

Here the CDR3 reads CASSAQGFYNEQFF. The CDR3 nucleotides are TGTGCCAGCAGCGCACAGGGTTTTTACAATGAGCAGTTCTTC. The chain links TRBV9 to TRBJ2-1; possible D gene TRBD1, 6 bases. The CDR3 length is 14 residues. The V end was cut by 3 bases, the J end by 4 bases, with 11 bases between. From germline, CDR1 is SGDLS and CDR2 YYNGEE.

This clone has only one observation. V and J are TRBV2 and TRBJ2-1; 12 bases align to TRBD2. Germline V gene lookup returns CDR1 SNHLY and CDR2 FYNNEI. This CDR3 region has 19 residues. Trimming at V came to 6 bases and at J to 4 bases, leaving 16 bases not matched to a gene. The CDR3 loop reads CASSQRTSGTPRTYNEQFF. Written as DNA, the CDR3 is TGTGCCAGCAGCCAAAGGACTAGCGGGACCCCAAGGACATACAATGAGCAGTTCTTC.

The chain combines TRBV7-9 with TRBJ1-1; D is perhaps TRBD1 (5 bases). The CDR3 is 19 residues long. From germline, CDR1 is SEHNR and CDR2 FQNEAQ (reference sequence). V was cut by 0 bases and J by 1 base, with 21 bases left in between. The CDR3 DNA follows: TGTGCCAGCAGCTTAGCTACAGGAGTGGACCTGATTACGAACACTGAAGCTTTCTTT. Encoded protein: CASSLATGVDLITNTEAFF.

CDR3 protein: CASSLVGTSDSQYF. The CDR3 nucleotides are TGTGCCAGCAGCTTAGTTGGGACTAGCGATTCCCAGTACTTC. The genes are TRBV11-2 and TRBJ2-5; 10 nucleotides line up with TRBD2. V shed 1 base and J 9 bases; nucleotides not matched to a gene: 5. In germline, CDR1 is SGHAT, CDR2 FQNNGV. The CDR3 spans 14 residues.

This clone was seen a handful of times. The gene calls are TRBV27 and TRBJ1-5, with TRBD1 identical over 7 bases. V shed 6 bases, J shed 6 bases, and the junction held 5 bases outside the gene matches. The germline V gene has CDR1 MNHEY and CDR2 SMNVEV (reference sequence). This CDR3 region has 13 residues. This CDR3 reads CASSPDRVQPQHF. The CDR3 coding sequence is TGTGCCAGCAGCCCCGACAGGGTTCAGCCCCAGCATTTT.

The chain employs TRBV9 and TRBJ1-1, with D perhaps matching TRBD1 (5 bases). The CDR3 is made up of 13 amino acids. Trimming removed 0 bases at V and 4 bases at J, with 7 bases between. CDR1 is SGDLS, CDR2 YYNGEE, per germline. The CDR3 DNA reads as TGTGCCAGCAGCGTAGGACAGAGCACTGAAGCTTTCTTT. Its translation: CASSVGQSTEAFF. Supplemented by reference TRBV9 and TRBJ1-1, the full variable domain reads DSGVTQTPKHLITATGQRVTLRCSPRSGDLSVYWYQQSLDQGLQFLIQYYNGEERAKGNILERFSAQQFPDLHSELNLSSLELGDSALYFCASSVGQSTEAFFGQGTRLTVV.

This rearrangement joins TRBV5-1 to TRBJ1-4; no reliable D call. This CDR3 has 16 residues. With 0 bases removed from V and 2 bases from J, the gap between germline ends came to 11 bases. From germline, CDR1 is SGHRS and CDR2 YFSETQ. The DNA of the CDR3 is TGCGCCAGCAGCTTGGGACCCCGACGCACTAATGAAAAACTGTTTTTT. This encodes CASSLGPRRTNEKLFF.

This chain connects TRBV30 to TRBJ2-5, with 11 bases lining up with TRBD2. The CDR3 runs to 19 residues. Germline loops: CDR1 GTSNPN, CDR2 SVGIG (reference sequence). J lost 7 bases, V lost 0 bases, and 19 bases had no gene match. CDR3 amino acids: CAWSVRRAGTSGPRRTQYF. DNA of the CDR3: TGTGCCTGGAGTGTTCGCAGGGCCGGGACTAGCGGCCCTAGGCGGACCCAGTACTTC.

As concerns this clone: At one boundary the junction diverges from the germline segment, which might be a read error. The chain joins TRBV7-2 to TRBJ2-4; D is perhaps TRBD1 (6 bases). The CDR3 totals 12 residues. Germline assignment: CDR1 SGHTA and CDR2 FQGNSA. CDR3 amino acids: CASSFKQGPADF. The CDR3, as DNA: TGTGCCAGCAGCTTTAAACAGGGTCCCGCGGACTTC.

The CDR3 spells CASSLRLENNEQFF. In DNA form, the CDR3 reads TGTGCCAGCAGCTTACGTCTCGAAAACAATGAGCAGTTCTTC. V gene TRBV7-8 combines with J gene TRBJ2-1, with D unresolved. V lost 2 bases and J lost 5, with 10 bases in between. Germline CDR1 is SGHVS and CDR2 is FQNEAQ. The CDR3 has 14 residues.

The rearrangement uses TRBV28 and TRBJ2-2, with 14 bases that match TRBD2. This CDR3 has 17 residues. Germline V gene data show CDR1 as MDHEN and CDR2 as SYDVKM. V shed 7 bases, J shed 7 bases, and the junction held 11 bases outside the gene matches. CDR3 region: CASTEGLAGDKNGELFF. In nucleotides, the CDR3 is TGTGCCAGCACCGAGGGACTAGCGGGAGATAAGAACGGGGAGCTGTTTTTT.

The chain links TRBV25-1 to TRBJ2-1, with 7 nucleotides matching TRBD1. The CDR3 is 16 residues long. Germline loops: CDR1 MGHDK, CDR2 SYGVNS. J was trimmed by 0 bases and V by 2 bases; bases with no gene match: 4. CDR3 nucleotide sequence: TGTGCCAGCAGTGAACGACAGGGAAGCTCCTACAATGAGCAGTTCTTC. Its translation is CASSERQGSSYNEQFF.

The chain is built from TRBV19 and TRBJ1-2; D gene uncertain. With 0 bases removed from V and 3 bases from J, the gap between germline ends came to 8 bases. There are 14 residues in the CDR3. Germline V gene lookup returns CDR1 LNHDA and CDR2 SQIVND (reference sequence). The CDR3 sequence: CASSIDPFYYGYTF. In DNA, the CDR3 is TGTGCCAGTAGTATAGATCCCTTCTACTATGGCTACACCTTC.